The entry below gives a single TCR beta chain sequence along with its context. Its antigen target is currently unknown. One end of the junction fails to match germline, which may point to a read error. CDR1 and CDR2 (SEHNR, FQNEAQ) derive from the germline V gene (reference sequence). The CDR3 sequence holds 14 residues, the cysteine and phenylalanine included. Only the CDR3 part of the read is kept: 42 bases, read in frame from the first base. The patients picked for sequencing were ones in whom flow cytometry had shown an expansion of CD8+CD57+ cells. Severe acquired aplastic anemia was diagnosed in all patients according to International Study of Aplastic Anemia and Agranulocytosis and Camitta criteria. Patients had received no therapy at the time of blood sampling. In this study, sorted CD4+ and CD8+ T cells from the blood of healthy subjects and of severe aplastic anemia patients had their TCR repertoires deep-sequenced. Patients were enrolled in the USA under clinicaltrials.gov protocols 00001620, 01623167, 00001397, 00071045, 00081523 and 00961064. Ficoll-Paque density gradient centrifugation was used to isolate peripheral blood mononuclear cells. Before DNA was extracted, CD4+ and CD8+ T cells were sorted using either FACS or magnetic beads.

The data belong to a study of CD8+CD57+ T cells in acquired aplastic anemia listed by TCRdb under 2018. Turning to the overall study: Extracted DNA from sorted CD4+ and CD8+ cells averaged 3.2 ug, ranging from roughly 0.17 to 27.4 ug. CD8+CD57+ expansion was defined as a frequency above the mean frequency observed in healthy subjects.

What the research found in general, with its limitations: Although around 30 CD8+ CDR3 sequences were shared by patients and controls, these sequences appeared highly expressed in patients and within the immunodominant clones of patients. No significant difference in CD8+ Simpson's diversity was found between patients and healthy controls (P=0.060).

TCR beta VDJ combination and CDR3 sequence profiling used genomic DNA as the template. An Illumina HiSeq 2000 was used for TCR repertoire sequencing. In the source study's methods: Repertoire assessment relied on Simpson's diversity index, CDR3 size and DJ length profiles, and TRBV/TRBJ rearrangement plots. The immunodominant clone was defined as the most abundant DNA sequence in deep sequencing data. CDR3 amino acid sequences were screened for sharing across subjects and compared with published repertoires and the VDJdb database. The public reads were reanalyzed by TCRdb: fastp trimming at Q25, MiXCR alignment, in-frame beta chains only. Rows with a matching CDR3 protein are joined into one entry that keeps the most common DNA and genes. The V and J calls shown here were made by TCRdb, not taken from the authors' results. This sample has a few hundred thousand distinct CDR3 sequences in its table, and around 82% of those were observed once. Less than 50% of the sample is in the top ten clones.

This chain joins TRBV7-9 to TRBJ2-3, and 10 junction bases match TRBD2. Sequenced material: sorted CD4+, CD8+, or CD8+CD57+ T cells (not recorded which) from PBMCs. The sequence came from a human donor with aplastic anemia. The nucleotide sequence reads TGTGCCAGTAGTATAGCGGGAGGTGCCGATACGGAGCAGTTT. Its protein reads: CASSIAGGADTEQF.